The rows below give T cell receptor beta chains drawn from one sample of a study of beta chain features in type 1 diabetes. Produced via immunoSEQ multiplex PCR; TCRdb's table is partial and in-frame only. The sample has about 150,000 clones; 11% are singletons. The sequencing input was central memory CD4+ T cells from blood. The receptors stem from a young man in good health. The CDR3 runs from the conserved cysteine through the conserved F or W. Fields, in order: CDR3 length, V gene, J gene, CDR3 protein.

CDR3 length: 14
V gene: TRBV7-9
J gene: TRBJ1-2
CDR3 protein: CASSLEGTAYGYTF

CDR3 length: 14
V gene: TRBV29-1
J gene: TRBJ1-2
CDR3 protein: CSVGGQGLNYGYTF

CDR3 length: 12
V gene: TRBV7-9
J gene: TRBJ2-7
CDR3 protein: CASTFGYYEQYF

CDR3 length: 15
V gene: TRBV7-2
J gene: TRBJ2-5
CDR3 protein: CASSLTTGGQETQYF

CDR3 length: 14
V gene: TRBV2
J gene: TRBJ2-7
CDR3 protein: CASSEREVSYEQYF

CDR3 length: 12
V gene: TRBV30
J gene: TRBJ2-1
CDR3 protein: CAWSVQGFEQFF

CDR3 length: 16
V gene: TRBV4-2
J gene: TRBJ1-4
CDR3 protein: CASSQDSKGVREKLFF

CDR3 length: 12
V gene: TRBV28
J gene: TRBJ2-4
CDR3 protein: CASSLLSGGQYF

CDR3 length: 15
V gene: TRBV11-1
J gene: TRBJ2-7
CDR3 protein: CASSFRSGRINEQYF

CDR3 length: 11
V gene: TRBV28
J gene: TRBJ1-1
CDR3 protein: CASSTISEAFF

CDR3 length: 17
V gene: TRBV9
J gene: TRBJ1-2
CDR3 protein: CASSTTGRGTENYGYTF

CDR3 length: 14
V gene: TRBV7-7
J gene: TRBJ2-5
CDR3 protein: CASSLQPSGETQYF

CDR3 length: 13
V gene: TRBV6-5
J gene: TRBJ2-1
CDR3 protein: CASSPRTGNEQFF

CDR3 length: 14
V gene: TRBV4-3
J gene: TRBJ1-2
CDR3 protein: CASSRDAGFGGYTF

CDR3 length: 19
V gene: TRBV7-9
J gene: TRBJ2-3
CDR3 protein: CASSPPLGRGGHGTDTQYF

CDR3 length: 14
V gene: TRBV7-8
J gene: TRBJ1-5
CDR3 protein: CASKLGGSNQPQHF

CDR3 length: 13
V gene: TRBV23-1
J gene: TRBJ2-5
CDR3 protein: CASSQAHRETQYF

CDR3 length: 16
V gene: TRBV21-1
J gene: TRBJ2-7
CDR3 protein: CASSSQGQEGSYEQYF

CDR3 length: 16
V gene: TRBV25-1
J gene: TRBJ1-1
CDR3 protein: CASSESGSGHNTEAFF

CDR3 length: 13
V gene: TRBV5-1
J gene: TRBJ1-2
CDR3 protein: CASSFQGGYGYTF

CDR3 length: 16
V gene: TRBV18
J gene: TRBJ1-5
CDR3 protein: CASSRPTRRSNQPQHF

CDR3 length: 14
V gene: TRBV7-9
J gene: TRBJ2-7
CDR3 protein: CASSPLDRGYEQYF

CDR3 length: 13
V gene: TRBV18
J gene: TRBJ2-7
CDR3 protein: CASSPTFSYEQYF

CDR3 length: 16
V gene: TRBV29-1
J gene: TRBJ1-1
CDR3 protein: CSVGMDRSPRSTEAFF

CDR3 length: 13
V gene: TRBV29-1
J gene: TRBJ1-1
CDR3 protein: CSVAPGIKGRAFF

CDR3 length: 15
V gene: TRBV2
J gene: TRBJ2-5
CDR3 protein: CASTGTGGPRETQYF

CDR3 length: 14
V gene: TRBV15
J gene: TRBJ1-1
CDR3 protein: CATSVTAMNTEAFF

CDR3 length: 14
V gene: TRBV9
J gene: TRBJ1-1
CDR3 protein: CASSVAGGKTEAFF

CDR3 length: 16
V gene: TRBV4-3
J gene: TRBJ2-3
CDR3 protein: CASSQVGLAGRDTQYF

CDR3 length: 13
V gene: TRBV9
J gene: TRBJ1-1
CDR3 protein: CASSVVLGAEAFF

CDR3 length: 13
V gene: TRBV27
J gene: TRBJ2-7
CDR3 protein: CASSPTNRGEQYF

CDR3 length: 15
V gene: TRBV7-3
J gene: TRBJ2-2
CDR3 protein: CASSSTGTSTGELFF

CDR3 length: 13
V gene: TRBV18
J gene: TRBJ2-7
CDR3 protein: CASSPDGNYEQYF

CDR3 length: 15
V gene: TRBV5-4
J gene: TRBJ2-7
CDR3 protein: CASSGGTGSLYEQYF

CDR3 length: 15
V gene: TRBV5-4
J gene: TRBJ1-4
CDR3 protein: CASSPDFATNEKLFF

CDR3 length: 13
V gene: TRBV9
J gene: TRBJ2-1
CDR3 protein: CASSARPDNEQFF

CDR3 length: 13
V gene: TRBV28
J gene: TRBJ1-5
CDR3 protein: CASRGGHNQPQHF

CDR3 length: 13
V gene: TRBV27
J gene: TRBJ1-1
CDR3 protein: CASSWGVNTEAFF

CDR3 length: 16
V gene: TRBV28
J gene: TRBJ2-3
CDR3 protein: CASSSPGGHDTDTQYF

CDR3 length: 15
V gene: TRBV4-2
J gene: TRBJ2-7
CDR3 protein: CASSPTSGRAHEQYF

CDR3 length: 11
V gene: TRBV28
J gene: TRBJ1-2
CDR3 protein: CASSRREGYTF

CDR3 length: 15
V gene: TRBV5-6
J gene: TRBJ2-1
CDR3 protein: CASSLRVGSYNEQFF

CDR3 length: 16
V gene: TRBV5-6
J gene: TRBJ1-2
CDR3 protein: CASSVGPGTGGFGYTF

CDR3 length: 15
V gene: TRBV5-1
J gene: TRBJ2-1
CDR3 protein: CASSLFTNMGNEQFF

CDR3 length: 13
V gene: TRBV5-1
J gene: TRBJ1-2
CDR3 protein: CASSSTGGLGYTF

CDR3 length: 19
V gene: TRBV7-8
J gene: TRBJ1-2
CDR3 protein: CASSLAEGGQREANYGYTF

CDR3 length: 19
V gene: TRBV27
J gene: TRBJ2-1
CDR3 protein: CASRPLTSGGAVPLNEQFF

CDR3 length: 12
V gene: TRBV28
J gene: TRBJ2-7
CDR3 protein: CASSSDVYEQYF

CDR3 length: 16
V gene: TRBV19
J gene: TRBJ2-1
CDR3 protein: CASMTPGLGRNNEQFF

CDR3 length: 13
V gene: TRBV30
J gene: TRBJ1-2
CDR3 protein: CAWSEPGPYGYTF

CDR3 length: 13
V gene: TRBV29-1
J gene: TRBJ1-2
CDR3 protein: CSARAGLNYGYTF

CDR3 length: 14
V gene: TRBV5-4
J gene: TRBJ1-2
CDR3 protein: CASRRDTSGYGYTF

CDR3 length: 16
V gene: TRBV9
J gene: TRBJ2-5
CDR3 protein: CASSVAVGGPQETQYF

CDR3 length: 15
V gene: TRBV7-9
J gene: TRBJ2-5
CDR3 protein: CASSLGRAPQETQYF

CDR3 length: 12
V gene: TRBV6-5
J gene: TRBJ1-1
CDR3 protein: CARKGVNTEAFF

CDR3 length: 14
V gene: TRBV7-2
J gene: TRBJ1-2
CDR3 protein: CASSLMGDIYGYTF

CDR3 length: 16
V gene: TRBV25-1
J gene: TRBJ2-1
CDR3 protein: CASSERAGRTYNEQFF

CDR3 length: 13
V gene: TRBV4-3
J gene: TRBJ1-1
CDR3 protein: CASSQVGRAEAFF

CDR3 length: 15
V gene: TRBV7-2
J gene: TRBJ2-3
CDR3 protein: CASSPFGTGTDTQYF

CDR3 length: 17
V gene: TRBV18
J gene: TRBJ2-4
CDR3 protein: CASSPRGGSQAKNIQYF